A single sample gave rise to the 14 T cell receptor beta chains below, sequenced in a study of blood T cell repertoires in COVID-19. Produced via immunoSEQ multiplex PCR; TCRdb's table is partial and in-frame only. The sample consists of around 280,000 clones, roughly 89% of them appearing once. What was sequenced was PBMCs or T cells enriched from blood (not recorded which). The receptors come from a woman in her thirties or forties who had recovered from COVID-19.

The chain is built from TRBV3-1 (or the pseudogene TRBV3-2) and TRBJ1-5; 10 nucleotides line up with TRBD1. CDR1 is LGHDT, CDR2 YNNKEL, per germline (reference sequence). CDR3 size: 14 residues. With 8 bases clipped from V and 3 bases from J, the junction kept 4 bases outside the gene matches. DNA of the CDR3: TGTGCCAGCGGCGGGACAGGGGTCAATCAGCCCCAGCATTTT. It encodes CASGGTGVNQPQHF.

The chain is built from TRBV7-2 and TRBJ2-7; TRBD2 is a possible D gene (7 bases). In germline, CDR1 is SGHTA, CDR2 FQGNSA. Trimming shortened V by 1 base and J by 6 bases, and 19 bases separated the two germline ends. This CDR3 contains 16 residues. The CDR3 DNA follows: TGTGCCAGCAGCTTAGTGAGTTCGGCGGGGGCCTTCGAGCAGTACTTC. Translated: CASSLVSSAGAFEQYF.

Notes on this clone: Within the sample, other DNA sequences also encode this same CDR3. The gene calls are TRBV19 and TRBJ1-1, with D perhaps matching TRBD1 (5 bases). CDR3 length: 12 amino acids. V dropped 4 bases and J dropped 5 bases, with 8 bases sitting between them. From germline, CDR1 is LNHDA and CDR2 SQIVND (reference sequence). The chain's CDR3 is CASSRGGTEAFF. CDR3 coding DNA: TGTGCCAGTAGTAGGGGCGGAACTGAAGCTTTCTTT.

This clone is a singleton in its sample. The chain combines TRBV7-9 with TRBJ1-2; D call uncertain. V lost 3 bases, J lost 4 bases, and 6 bases lay in between. This CDR3 contains 12 residues. Germline assignment: CDR1 SEHNR and CDR2 FQNEAQ (reference sequence). The CDR3 here is CASSLRFYGYTF. In nucleotides, the CDR3 is TGTGCCAGCAGCTTGCGATTCTATGGCTACACCTTC.

The chain is built from TRBV7-8 and TRBJ1-1, with D maybe TRBD1 (5 bases). The CDR3 totals 15 residues. Germline V gives CDR1 SGHVS, CDR2 FQNEAQ. V was trimmed by 5 bases and J by 0 bases, leaving 13 bases between them. The CDR3 DNA is TGTGCCAGCAGCCCGACAGCCAATCTGAACACTGAAGCTTTCTTT. Its protein product is CASSPTANLNTEAFF.

The gene calls are TRBV7-3 and TRBJ2-2, with 7 bases matching TRBD2. The CDR3 runs to 14 residues. J gave up 7 bases and V 5 bases, and 7 bases lay outside the gene matches. The germline V gene has CDR1 SGHTA and CDR2 FQGTGA. The CDR3 DNA follows: TGTGCCAGCAGCGGTGGGACTAACCTCGGGGAGCTGTTTTTT. Protein product: CASSGGTNLGELFF.

This sequence joins TRBV2 and TRBJ1-5; no firm D call. V was cut by 8 bases and J by 3 bases, with 8 bases left in between. CDR1 SNHLY and CDR2 FYNNEI come from the germline V gene. This CDR3 has 12 residues. In DNA form, the CDR3 reads TGTGCCAGCTCAGATACCAATCAGCCCCAGCATTTT. It is translated as CASSDTNQPQHF.

The chain carries TRBV7-9 and TRBJ1-1, with D perhaps matching TRBD1 (5 bases). Germline V gene data show CDR1 as SEHNR and CDR2 as FQNEAQ (reference sequence). With 5 bases removed from V and 1 base from J, the gap between germline ends came to 17 bases. This CDR3 region has 16 residues. The CDR3 region has the DNA TGTGCCAGCAGCCTTCGGACAAGTCCCGGGAACACTGAAGCTTTCTTT. It encodes CASSLRTSPGNTEAFF.

The chain carries TRBV20-1 and TRBJ1-3, with D possibly TRBD1 on 5 matching bases. This CDR3 has 17 amino acids. The V and J ends lost 3 bases and 4 bases respectively, with 22 bases between them. Germline assignment: CDR1 DFQATT and CDR2 SNEGSKA (reference sequence). CDR3 sequence: CSASRGNPLSSGNTIYF. CDR3 sequence (DNA): TGCAGTGCTAGTCGGGGGAACCCCCTCTCTTCGGGAAACACCATATATTTT.

This chain uses TRBV12-3 or TRBV12-4 with TRBJ2-5, with D unresolved. V was cut by 5 bases and J by 5 bases, with 12 bases left in between. The CDR3 length is 13 residues. The CDR3, as DNA: TGTGCCAGCAGTCCAGTCAGGTCGGAGACCCAGTACTTC. Its translation: CASSPVRSETQYF.

This rearrangement joins TRBV7-3 to TRBJ1-2; D possibly corresponds to TRBD1 (5 bases). The CDR3 is 13 amino acids. Germline CDR1 and CDR2: SGHTA and FQGTGA. The germline V and J ends were trimmed by 6 bases and 7 bases, with 15 bases remaining between them. The CDR3 here is CASSPAGHGGYTF. The CDR3 nucleotides read TGTGCCAGCAGTCCCGCGGGGCACGGTGGCTACACCTTC.

The chain is built from TRBV5-1 and TRBJ2-3; a weak D match, TRBD2 (5 bases). This CDR3 is 15 amino acids long. The V end was cut by 0 bases, the J end by 2 bases, with 10 bases between. Germline V gives CDR1 SGHRS, CDR2 YFSETQ. The CDR3 spells CASSLVGSDTDTQYF. The CDR3 DNA follows: TGCGCCAGCAGCTTGGTCGGTAGCGACACAGATACGCAGTATTTT.

The chain is built from TRBV13 and TRBJ2-3; possibly TRBD2 for D (5 bases). This CDR3 region has 14 residues. The germline CDR1 and CDR2 sequences are PRHDT and FYEKMQ (reference sequence). V was pared by 8 bases and J by 2 bases, with 14 bases between. CDR3 sequence reads: CASLPEGLTDTQYF. The DNA of the CDR3 is TGTGCCAGCCTCCCTGAGGGCCTCACAGATACGCAGTATTTT.

The V gene is TRBV5-1, the J gene TRBJ2-7, with 8 bases that match TRBD1. CDR1 is SGHRS and CDR2 is YFSETQ in the germline V gene. V gave up 4 bases and J gave up 2 bases; unmatched junction bases: 5. CDR3 length equals 14 residues. The DNA of the CDR3 is TGCGCCAGCAGCCGGGACAGGTCTCCCTACGAGCAGTACTTC. Translation gives CASSRDRSPYEQYF.